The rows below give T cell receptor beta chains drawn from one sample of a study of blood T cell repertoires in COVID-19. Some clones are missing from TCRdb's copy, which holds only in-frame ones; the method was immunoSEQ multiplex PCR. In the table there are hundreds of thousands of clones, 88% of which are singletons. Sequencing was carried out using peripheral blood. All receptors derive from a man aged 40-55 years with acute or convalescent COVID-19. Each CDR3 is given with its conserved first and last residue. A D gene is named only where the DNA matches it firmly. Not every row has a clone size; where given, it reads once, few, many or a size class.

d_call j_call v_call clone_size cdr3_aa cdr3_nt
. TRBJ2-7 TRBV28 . CASSLGQNYEQYF TGTGCCAGCAGTTTAGGGCAAAACTACGAGCAGTACTTC
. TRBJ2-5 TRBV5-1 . CASKSRLEDSLLETQYF TGCGCCAGCAAAAGCCGCTTAGAGGACTCCCTGTTAGAGACCCAGTACTTC
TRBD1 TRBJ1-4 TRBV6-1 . CASSDSGTGNEKLFF TGTGCCAGCAGTGATTCCGGGACAGGGAATGAAAAACTGTTTTTT
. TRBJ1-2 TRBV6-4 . CASSDDRTGGYTF TGTGCCAGCAGTGACGACAGAACCGGCGGCTACACCTTC
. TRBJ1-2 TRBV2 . CASSDRTAYGYTF TGTGCCAGCAGCGACAGGACGGCCTATGGCTACACCTTC
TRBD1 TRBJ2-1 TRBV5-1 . CASSSSGTGGYNEQFF TGCGCCAGCAGCTCCTCCGGGACAGGGGGCTACAATGAGCAGTTCTTC
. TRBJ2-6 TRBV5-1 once CASNQGGSGANVLTF TGCGCCAGCAATCAGGGAGGTTCTGGGGCCAACGTCCTGACTTTC
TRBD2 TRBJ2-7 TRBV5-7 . CASSPGTSVAYEQYF TGTGCCAGCAGCCCCGGGACTAGCGTCGCCTACGAGCAGTACTTC
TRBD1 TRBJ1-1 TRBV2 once CASKGTGGEMPTEAFF TGTGCCAGCAAGGGGACAGGGGGCGAGATGCCCACTGAAGCTTTCTTT
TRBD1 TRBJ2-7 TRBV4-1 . CASSQGVDRAYEQYF TGCGCCAGCAGCCAAGGGGTTGACAGGGCCTACGAGCAGTACTTC
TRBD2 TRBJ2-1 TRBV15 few CATILAGRNEQFF TGTGCCACCATCCTAGCGGGACGGAATGAGCAGTTCTTC
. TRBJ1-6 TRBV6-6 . CASSLKGGAMSSYNSPLHF TGTGCCAGCAGTCTTAAGGGAGGGGCCATGAGCTCCTATAATTCACCCCTCCACTTT
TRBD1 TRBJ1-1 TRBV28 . CASSPRQGRNTEAFF TGTGCCAGCAGTCCCCGACAGGGGAGGAACACTGAAGCTTTCTTT
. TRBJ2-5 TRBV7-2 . CASSGGMGETQYF TGTGCCAGCAGCGGGGGGATGGGGGAGACCCAGTACTTC
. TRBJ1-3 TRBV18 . CASSRNSGAGNTIYF TGTGCCAGCTCTCGAAATTCAGGGGCTGGAAACACCATATATTTT
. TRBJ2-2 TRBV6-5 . CASKGAPWGTGELFF TGTGCCAGCAAAGGGGCCCCCTGGGGCACCGGGGAGCTGTTTTTT
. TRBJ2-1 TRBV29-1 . CSASQGSPYNEQFF TGCAGCGCCTCGCAGGGGAGCCCCTACAATGAGCAGTTCTTC
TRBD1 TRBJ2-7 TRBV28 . CASSPSGQGADEQYF TGTGCCAGCAGTCCTTCCGGGCAGGGGGCTGACGAGCAGTACTTC
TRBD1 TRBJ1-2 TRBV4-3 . CASSHGTGYPYGYTF TGCGCCAGCAGCCACGGGACAGGGTACCCTTATGGCTACACCTTC
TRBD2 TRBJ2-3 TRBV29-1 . CSVDPLAGESDTQYF TGCAGCGTTGATCCCCTAGCGGGAGAATCAGATACGCAGTATTTT